The 22 T cell receptor beta chains given below trace back to one sample, sequenced in a study of T-cell reconstitution after alpha-beta-depleted transplantation in children. The authors prepared the TCRbeta library with unique molecular identifiers. TCRdb analysed the PCR reads with MiXCR anew, one entry per CDR3 protein. The table has roughly 500,000 distinct CDR3 sequences, around a third seen once; the top ten hold under 3%. The specimen was PBMCs from the stem cell graft donor, collected from the stem cell graft. All receptors derive from a human donor who donated a stem cell graft to a child with aplastic anemia.

The gene calls are TRBV20-1 and TRBJ2-4; TRBD1 aligns across 12 bases. The junction had 9 bases not matched to a gene; V was cut back by 5 bases and J by 7 bases. In germline, CDR1 is DFQATT, CDR2 SNEGSKA (reference sequence). The CDR3 covers 15 residues. CDR3 loop: CSAGRGTGGRNIQYF. The CDR3 nucleotides are TGCAGTGCTGGTAGGGGGACAGGGGGCCGTAACATTCAGTACTTC.

This clonotype was detected a few times. The chain recombines TRBV20-1 with TRBJ1-1; tentatively, D is TRBD1 (6 bases). The germline CDR1 and CDR2 sequences are DFQATT and SNEGSKA (reference sequence). The V end was cut by 0 bases, the J end by 1 base, with 15 bases between. This CDR3 contains 16 residues. The CDR3, as DNA: TGCAGTGCTAGAGATCTCCGGACAGAGCAGAACACTGAAGCTTTCTTT. Residues: CSARDLRTEQNTEAFF.

This chain connects TRBV2 to TRBJ2-7; 7 bases are shared with TRBD1. Germline CDR1 SNHLY, CDR2 FYNNEI. The trim removed 6 bases at V and 7 bases at J, leaving 21 bases unmatched. The CDR3 contains 17 residues. The CDR3 DNA reads as TGTGCCAGCAGCGAAATGCGATCTGTACAGGGGATGTGGGAGCAGTACGTC. Its translation: CASSEMRSVQGMWEQYV.

This clonotype was detected only once. The chain is built from TRBV27 and TRBJ2-7; no reliable D call. The CDR3 spans 14 residues. The germline CDR1 and CDR2 sequences are MNHEY and SMNVEV (reference sequence). Trimming shortened V by 2 bases and J by 3 bases, and 11 bases separated the two germline ends. The CDR3 region has the DNA TGTGCCAGCAGTTTAGGGCTAAAAGGCTACGAGCAGTACTTC. Protein: CASSLGLKGYEQYF.

This clonotype was counted at least ten times. The chain is built from TRBV20-1 and TRBJ2-1, with D perhaps matching TRBD2 (6 bases). The CDR3 is 15 residues long. The V end was cut by 0 bases, the J end by 5 bases, with 14 bases between. Germline loops: CDR1 DFQATT, CDR2 SNEGSKA (reference sequence). In DNA form, the CDR3 reads TGCAGTGCTAGAGATCTCCCTAGCGTAAACAATGAGCAGTTCTTC. This translates into CSARDLPSVNNEQFF.

This clonotype has more than one count but fewer than ten. The chain employs TRBV13 and TRBJ2-1, with D possibly TRBD2 on 6 matching bases. This CDR3 contains 16 residues. Trimming left V 6 bases short and J 0 bases short, with 15 bases between. Per germline, CDR1 PRHDT and CDR2 FYEKMQ (reference sequence). CDR3 protein: CASSHLALSSYNEQFF. The CDR3 DNA follows: TGTGCCAGCAGTCATCTAGCGTTGAGCTCCTACAATGAGCAGTTCTTC.

In its sample, this clonotype was seen a few times. This chain joins TRBV28 and TRBJ2-2; the D gene is possibly TRBD1 (5 bases). Germline loops: CDR1 MDHEN, CDR2 SYDVKM. CDR3 length equals 14 residues. V was trimmed by 4 bases and J by 3 bases, leaving 9 bases between them. CDR3: CASSSGQYTGELFF. CDR3 nucleotide sequence: TGTGCCAGCAGTTCAGGGCAATACACCGGGGAGCTGTTTTTT.

This clonotype was detected only a few times. The CDR3 loop reads CASREISNYGYTF. As DNA, the CDR3 is TGTGCCAGCAGAGAGATCTCTAACTATGGCTACACCTTC. The chain combines TRBV6-1 with TRBJ1-2; D is unresolved. Germline lookup yields CDR1 MNHNS and CDR2 SASEGT. Trimming took off 6 bases at V and 0 bases at J, with 8 bases between the two ends. The CDR3 consists of 13 residues.

This clonotype appeared a few times. The rearrangement uses TRBV20-1 and TRBJ1-1; 7 bases are shared with TRBD1. Germline-derived CDR1 and CDR2 are DFQATT and SNEGSKA (reference sequence). The CDR3 sequence is 14 residues long. V trimming: 3 bases; J trimming: 5 bases; junction bases outside the gene matches: 9. The CDR3 is CSASPEGAVTEAFF. CDR3 DNA sequence: TGCAGTGCTAGCCCTGAGGGGGCGGTGACTGAAGCTTTCTTT.

The gene calls are TRBV7-2 and TRBJ1-2, with D possibly being TRBD1 (5 bases). Germline assignment: CDR1 SGHTA and CDR2 FQGNSA. CDR3 length equals 15 residues. Trimming took off 5 bases at V and 2 bases at J, with 15 bases between the two ends. CDR3 sequence reads: CASSDGPGRNYGYTF. The CDR3, as DNA: TGTGCCAGCAGCGATGGACCGGGACGCAACTATGGCTACACCTTC. The variable domain in full, completed from reference TRBV7-2 and TRBJ1-2, reads GAGVSQSPSNKVTEKGKDVELRCDPISGHTALYWYRQSLGQGLEFLIYFQGNSAPDKSGLPSDRFSAERTGGSVSTLTIQRTQQEDSAVYLCASSDGPGRNYGYTFGSGTRLTVV.

The chain employs TRBV20-1 and TRBJ1-6; possibly TRBD1 for D (6 bases). This CDR3 contains 16 residues. V lost 6 bases, J lost 5 bases, and 20 bases lay in between. Germline lookup yields CDR1 DFQATT and CDR2 SNEGSKA (reference sequence). The CDR3 DNA sequence: TGCAGTGCGCCAGACAGGTTTCGGCCCGATAATTCACCCCTCCACTTT. It is translated as CSAPDRFRPDNSPLHF.

This clonotype showed up just a few times. V usage is TRBV18 and J usage is TRBJ2-5; no definite D call. Deletions cut 3 bases from V and 5 bases from J, with 10 bases between. Germline V gene lookup returns CDR1 KGHSH and CDR2 LQKENI. The CDR3 is made up of 13 amino acids. The CDR3 loop reads CASSPGLGETQYF. The DNA for the CDR3 is TGTGCCAGCTCACCGGGCCTCGGGGAGACCCAGTACTTC. The full variable domain, completed using reference TRBV18 and TRBJ2-5, is NAGVMQNPRHLVRRRGQEARLRCSPMKGHSHVYWYRQLPEEGLKFMVYLQKENIIDESGMPKERFSAEFPKEGPSILRIQQVVRGDSAAYFCASSPGLGETQYFGPGTRLLVL.

The chain recombines TRBV27 with TRBJ2-1; the D gene is possibly TRBD1 (6 bases). Looked up from germline, CDR1 is MNHEY and CDR2 is SMNVEV (reference sequence). Deletions cut 7 bases from V and 8 bases from J, with 9 bases between. The CDR3 contains 11 residues. The CDR3 DNA reads TGTGCCAGCATACAGGGCTATGAGCAGTTCTTC. It codes for CASIQGYEQFF.

The table lists this clonotype with a few counts. The chain combines TRBV12-3 or TRBV12-4 with TRBJ1-3; D is undetermined. There are 14 residues in the CDR3. The V gene lost 5 bases and the J gene lost 0 bases, with 8 bases spanning the gap. In nucleotides, the CDR3 is TGTGCCAGCAGTAGGACGCCCTCTGGAAACACCATATATTTT. As protein: CASSRTPSGNTIYF.

This chain uses TRBV7-2 with TRBJ2-3; D is possibly TRBD1 or TRBD2 (6 bases each). Per the germline V gene, CDR1 is SGHTA and CDR2 is FQGNSA. V was shortened by 3 bases and J by 0 bases, with 10 bases between the two germline ends. The CDR3 is 15 amino acids. The CDR3 DNA reads as TGTGCCAGCAGCTTGACGGGGGCTAGCACAGATACGCAGTATTTT. This gives the protein CASSLTGASTDTQYF.

In nucleotides, the CDR3 is TGTGCCAGCAGCGTAGTTGGGACAGGGAACGAGCAGTACTTC. Translated: CASSVVGTGNEQYF. The V and J genes are TRBV9 and TRBJ2-7; 9 bases align to TRBD1. V lost 0 bases to trimming and J lost 5 bases; unmatched junction nucleotides: 3. The V gene's germline CDR1 is SGDLS and CDR2 YYNGEE. This CDR3 is built from 14 residues.

This clonotype was detected only a few times. The genes are TRBV12-3 or TRBV12-4 and TRBJ2-3, with D possibly being TRBD2 (5 bases). With 2 bases removed from V and 2 bases from J, the gap between germline ends came to 8 bases. This CDR3 region has 14 residues. DNA for the CDR3: TGTGCCAGCAGTTTAAGACTAAACACAGATACGCAGTATTTT. This codes for CASSLRLNTDTQYF.

The chain couples TRBV6-2 or TRBV6-3 to TRBJ2-7; no reliable D call. The CDR3 is 14 residues long. Between the trimmed V and J ends, which lost 7 bases and 7 bases, there was a span of 20 bases. Germline values: CDR1 MNHEY, CDR2 SVGEGT. The CDR3 region has the DNA TGTGCCAGCAAGGCCACTACCTTCTACGAAGAGCAGTACTTC. It yields the protein CASKATTFYEEQYF.

This chain links TRBV15 with TRBJ2-7; D possibly corresponds to TRBD1 (6 bases). The CDR3 loop spans 15 amino acids. Germline CDR1 is LNHNV and CDR2 is YYDKDF (reference sequence). V lost 2 bases to trimming and J lost 4 bases, with 15 bases between them. The CDR3 DNA reads as TGTGCCACCAGCAGACACAGGGATGGGGTTTACGAGCAGTACTTC. Protein sequence: CATSRHRDGVYEQYF. Full variable domain (missing parts from reference TRBV15 and TRBJ2-7): DAMVIQNPRYQVTQFGKPVTLSCSQTLNHNVMYWYQQKSSQAPKLLFHYYDKDFNNEADTPDNFQSRRPNTSFCFLDIRSPGLGDTAMYLCATSRHRDGVYEQYFGPGTRLTVT.

A few counts support this clonotype. The chain recombines TRBV15 with TRBJ1-1; D not certain. V lost 8 bases and J lost 3, with 7 bases in between. The CDR3 has 11 residues. The V gene's germline CDR1 is LNHNV and CDR2 YYDKDF (reference sequence). The CDR3 loop reads CATQDYTEAFF. For the CDR3, the DNA is TGTGCCACCCAGGATTACACTGAAGCTTTCTTT.

The chain links TRBV10-3 to TRBJ2-3; TRBD2 is a possible D gene (5 bases). Germline CDR1 ENHRY, CDR2 SYGVKD. The CDR3 length is 15 residues. V shed 4 bases and J shed 1 base, with 12 bases lying between them. The DNA for the CDR3 is TGTGCCATCAGTGGAGCCGGGCGGGGCACAGATACGCAGTATTTT. This codes for CAISGAGRGTDTQYF.

This clonotype showed up just a few times. The chain uses TRBV24-1 and TRBJ1-1, with 10 nucleotides matching TRBD1. V lost 5 bases and J lost 1; bases outside the gene matches: 3. In germline, CDR1 is KGHDR, CDR2 SFDVKD. The CDR3 consists of 15 residues. CDR3: CATSGRDRGNTEAFF. The CDR3 bases are TGTGCCACCAGTGGAAGGGACAGGGGGAACACTGAAGCTTTCTTT.